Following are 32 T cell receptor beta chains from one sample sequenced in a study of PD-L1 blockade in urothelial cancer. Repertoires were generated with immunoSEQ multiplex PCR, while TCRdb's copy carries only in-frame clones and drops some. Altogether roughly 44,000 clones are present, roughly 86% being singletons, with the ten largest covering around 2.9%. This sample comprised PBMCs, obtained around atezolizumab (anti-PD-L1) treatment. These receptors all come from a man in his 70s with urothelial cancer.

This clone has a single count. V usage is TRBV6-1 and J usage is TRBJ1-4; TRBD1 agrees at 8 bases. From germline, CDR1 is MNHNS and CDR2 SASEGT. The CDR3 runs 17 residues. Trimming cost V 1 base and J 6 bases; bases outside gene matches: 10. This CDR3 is CASSEEGRGRRYEKLFF. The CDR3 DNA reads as TGTGCCAGCAGTGAAGAGGGCAGGGGGCGCCGGTATGAAAAACTGTTTTTT.

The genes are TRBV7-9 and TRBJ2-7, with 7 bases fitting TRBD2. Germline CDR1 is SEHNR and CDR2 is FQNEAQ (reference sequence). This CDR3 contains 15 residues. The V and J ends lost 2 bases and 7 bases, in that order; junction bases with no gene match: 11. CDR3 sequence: CASSLTRESGGEQYF. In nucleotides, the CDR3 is TGTGCCAGCAGCTTAACGCGGGAGTCGGGAGGTGAGCAGTACTTC.

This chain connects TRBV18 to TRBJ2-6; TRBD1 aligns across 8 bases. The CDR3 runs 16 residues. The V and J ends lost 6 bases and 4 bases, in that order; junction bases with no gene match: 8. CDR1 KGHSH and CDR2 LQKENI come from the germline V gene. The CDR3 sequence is CASSIQGARGANVLTF. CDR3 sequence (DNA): TGTGCCAGCTCCATCCAGGGGGCGCGGGGGGCCAACGTCCTGACTTTC.

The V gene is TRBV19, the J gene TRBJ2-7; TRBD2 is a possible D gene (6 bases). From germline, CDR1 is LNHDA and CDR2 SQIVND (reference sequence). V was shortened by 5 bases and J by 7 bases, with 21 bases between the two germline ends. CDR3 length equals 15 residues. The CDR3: CASSPPGSGSGEQYF. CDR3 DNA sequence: TGTGCCAGTAGTCCTCCGGGAAGCGGGTCGGGAGAGCAGTACTTC.

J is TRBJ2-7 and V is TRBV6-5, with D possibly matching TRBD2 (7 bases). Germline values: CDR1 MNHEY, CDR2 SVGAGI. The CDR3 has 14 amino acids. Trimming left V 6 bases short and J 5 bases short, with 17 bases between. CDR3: CASSLQGRGDEQYF. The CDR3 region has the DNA TGTGCCAGCAGCCTACAGGGTCGGGGGGACGAGCAGTACTTC.

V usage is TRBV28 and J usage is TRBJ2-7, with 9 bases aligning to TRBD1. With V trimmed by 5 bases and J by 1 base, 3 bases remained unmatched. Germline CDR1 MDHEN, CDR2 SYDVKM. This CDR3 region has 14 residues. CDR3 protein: CASSGTGNSYEQYF. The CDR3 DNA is TGTGCCAGCAGTGGGACAGGGAATTCCTACGAGCAGTACTTC. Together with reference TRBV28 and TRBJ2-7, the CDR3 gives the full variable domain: DVKVTQSSRYLVKRTGEKVFLECVQDMDHENMFWYRQDPGLGLRLIYFSYDVKMKEKGDIPEGYSVSREKKERFSLILESASTNQTSMYLCASSGTGNSYEQYFGPGTRLTVT.

In nucleotides, the CDR3 is TGTGCCACCAGGGAGGGGGGGGTCTACGAGCAGTACTTC. Protein sequence: CATREGGVYEQYF. This rearrangement joins TRBV15 to TRBJ2-7; maybe TRBD2 (7 bases). Trimming shortened V by 6 bases and J by 3 bases, and 12 bases separated the two germline ends. The CDR3 extends over 13 amino acids. Germline V gives CDR1 LNHNV, CDR2 YYDKDF (reference sequence).

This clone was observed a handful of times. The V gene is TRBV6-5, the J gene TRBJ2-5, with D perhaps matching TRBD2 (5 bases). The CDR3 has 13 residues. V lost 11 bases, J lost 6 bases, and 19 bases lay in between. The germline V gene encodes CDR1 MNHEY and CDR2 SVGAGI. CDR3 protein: CASSTGFGKTQYF. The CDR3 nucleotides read TGTGCCTCCTCGACGGGGTTCGGGAAGACCCAGTACTTC.

The CDR3 here is CASSPYLQDSPETQYF. As DNA, the CDR3 is TGTGCCAGCTCACCATACCTCCAGGACAGCCCAGAGACCCAGTACTTC. The rearrangement links TRBV18 to TRBJ2-5, with D possibly matching TRBD1 (6 bases). Germline values: CDR1 KGHSH, CDR2 LQKENI. Trimming removed 2 bases from V and 4 bases from J, with 17 bases in between. This CDR3 has 16 residues.

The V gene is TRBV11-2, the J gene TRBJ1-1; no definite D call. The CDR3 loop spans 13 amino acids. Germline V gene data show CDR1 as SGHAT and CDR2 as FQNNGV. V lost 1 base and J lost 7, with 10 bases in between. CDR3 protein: CASSLVQQIEAFF. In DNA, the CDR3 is TGTGCCAGCAGCTTAGTACAACAGATTGAAGCTTTCTTT.

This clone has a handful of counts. The CDR3 DNA reads as TGCGCCAGCAGCCCAACGGGGGACAGCAATGAGCAGTTCTTC. Translating it yields CASSPTGDSNEQFF. The chain links TRBV5-1 to TRBJ2-1; D is possibly TRBD1 (7 bases). Looked up from germline, CDR1 is SGHRS and CDR2 is YFSETQ. Trimming left V 4 bases short and J 6 bases short, with 14 bases between. The CDR3 extends over 14 amino acids.

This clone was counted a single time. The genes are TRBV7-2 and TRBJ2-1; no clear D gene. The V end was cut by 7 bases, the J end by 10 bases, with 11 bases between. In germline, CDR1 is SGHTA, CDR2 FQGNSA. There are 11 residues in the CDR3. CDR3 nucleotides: TGTGCCAGCACGCGCCTCAGGGAGCAGTTCTTC. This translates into CASTRLREQFF. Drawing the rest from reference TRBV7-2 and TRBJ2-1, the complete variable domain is GAGVSQSPSNKVTEKGKDVELRCDPISGHTALYWYRQSLGQGLEFLIYFQGNSAPDKSGLPSDRFSAERTGGSVSTLTIQRTQQEDSAVYLCASTRLREQFFGPGTRLTVL.

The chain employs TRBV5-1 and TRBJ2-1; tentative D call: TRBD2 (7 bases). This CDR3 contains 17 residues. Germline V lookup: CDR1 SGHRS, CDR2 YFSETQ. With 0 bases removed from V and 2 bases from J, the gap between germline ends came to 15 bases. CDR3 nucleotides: TGCGCCAGCAGCTTGGTTGTGGGGGCGGGGGCCTACAATGAGCAGTTCTTC. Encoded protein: CASSLVVGAGAYNEQFF.

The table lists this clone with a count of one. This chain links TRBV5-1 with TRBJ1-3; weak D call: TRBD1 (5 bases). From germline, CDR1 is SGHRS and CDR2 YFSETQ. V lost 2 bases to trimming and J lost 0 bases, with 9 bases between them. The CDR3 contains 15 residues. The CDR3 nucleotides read TGCGCCAGCAGCTTAGGGACTACCTCTGGAAACACCATATATTTT. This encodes CASSLGTTSGNTIYF.

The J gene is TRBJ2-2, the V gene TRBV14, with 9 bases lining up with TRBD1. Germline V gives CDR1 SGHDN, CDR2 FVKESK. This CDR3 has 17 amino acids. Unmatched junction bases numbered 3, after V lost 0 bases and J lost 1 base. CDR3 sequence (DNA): TGTGCCAGCAGCCAAGAAGGGGACAGGGTGAACACCGGGGAGCTGTTTTTT. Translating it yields CASSQEGDRVNTGELFF. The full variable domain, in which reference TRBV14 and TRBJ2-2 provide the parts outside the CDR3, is EAGVTQFPSHSVIEKGQTVTLRCDPISGHDNLYWYRRVMGKEIKFLLHFVKESKQDESGMPNNRFLAERTGGTYSTLKVQPAELEDSGVYFCASSQEGDRVNTGELFFGEGSRLTVL.

The chain's CDR3 is CASSLGGSGTEAFF. The CDR3 nucleotides read TGTGCCAGCAGTCTAGGGGGCTCGGGCACTGAAGCTTTCTTT. The V call is TRBV28, the J call TRBJ1-1; 7 bases are a match to TRBD1. After removal of 5 bases from V and 4 bases from J, the junction contained 7 bases not matched to a gene. CDR1 and CDR2 (germline): MDHEN, SYDVKM. This CDR3 is 14 amino acids long. Combining the CDR3 with reference TRBV28 and TRBJ1-1 gives the whole variable domain DVKVTQSSRYLVKRTGEKVFLECVQDMDHENMFWYRQDPGLGLRLIYFSYDVKMKEKGDIPEGYSVSREKKERFSLILESASTNQTSMYLCASSLGGSGTEAFFGQGTRLTVV.

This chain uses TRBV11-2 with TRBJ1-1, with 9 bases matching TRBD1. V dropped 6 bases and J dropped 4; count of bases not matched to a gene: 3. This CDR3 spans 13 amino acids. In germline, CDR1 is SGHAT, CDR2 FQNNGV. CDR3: CASRLQGATEAFF. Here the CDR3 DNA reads TGTGCCAGCAGGTTACAGGGGGCCACTGAAGCTTTCTTT.

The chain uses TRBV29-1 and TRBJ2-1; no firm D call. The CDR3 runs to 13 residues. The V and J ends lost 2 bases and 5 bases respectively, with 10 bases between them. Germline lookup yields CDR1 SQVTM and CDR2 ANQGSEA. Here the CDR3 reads CSVERQVDNEQFF. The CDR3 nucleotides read TGCAGCGTTGAAAGGCAGGTTGACAATGAGCAGTTCTTC.

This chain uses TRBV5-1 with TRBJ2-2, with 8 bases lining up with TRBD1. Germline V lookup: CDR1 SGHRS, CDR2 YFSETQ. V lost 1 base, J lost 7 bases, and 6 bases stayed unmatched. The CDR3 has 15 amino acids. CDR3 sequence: CASSLSQGEGGELFF. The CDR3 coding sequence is TGCGCCAGCAGCTTGTCACAGGGGGAAGGCGGGGAGCTGTTTTTT.

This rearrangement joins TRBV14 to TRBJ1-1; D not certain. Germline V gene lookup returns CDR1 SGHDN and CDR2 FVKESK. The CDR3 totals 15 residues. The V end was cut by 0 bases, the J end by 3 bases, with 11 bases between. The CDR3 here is CASSQEEGDYTEAFF. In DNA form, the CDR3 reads TGTGCCAGCAGCCAAGAGGAGGGAGATTACACTGAAGCTTTCTTT.

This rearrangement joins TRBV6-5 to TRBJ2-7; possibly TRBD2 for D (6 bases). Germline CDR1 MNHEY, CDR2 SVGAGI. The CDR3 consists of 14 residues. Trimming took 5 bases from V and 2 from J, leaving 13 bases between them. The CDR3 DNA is TGTGCCAGCAGTCCGCGGCGGGGACCCTACGAGCAGTACTTC. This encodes CASSPRRGPYEQYF.

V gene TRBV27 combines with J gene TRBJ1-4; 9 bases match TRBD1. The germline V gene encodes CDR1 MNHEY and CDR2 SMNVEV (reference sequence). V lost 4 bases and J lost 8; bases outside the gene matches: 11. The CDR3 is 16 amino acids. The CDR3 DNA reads TGTGCCAGCAGTTCTTACCGGACAGGGGTAGTCGAAAAACTGTTTTTT. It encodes CASSSYRTGVVEKLFF. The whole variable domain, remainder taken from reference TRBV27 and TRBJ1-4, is EAQVTQNPRYLITVTGKKLTVTCSQNMNHEYMSWYRQDPGLGLRQIYYSMNVEVTDKGDVPEGYKVSRKEKRNFPLILESPSPNQTSLYFCASSSYRTGVVEKLFFGSGTQLSVL.

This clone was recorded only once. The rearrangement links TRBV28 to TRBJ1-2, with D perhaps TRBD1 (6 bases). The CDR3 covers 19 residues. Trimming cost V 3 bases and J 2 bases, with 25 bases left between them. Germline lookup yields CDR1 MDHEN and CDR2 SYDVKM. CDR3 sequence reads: CASSLVKQAIPGQNYGYTF. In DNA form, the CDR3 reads TGTGCCAGCAGTTTGGTAAAACAAGCGATCCCTGGACAGAACTATGGCTACACCTTC.

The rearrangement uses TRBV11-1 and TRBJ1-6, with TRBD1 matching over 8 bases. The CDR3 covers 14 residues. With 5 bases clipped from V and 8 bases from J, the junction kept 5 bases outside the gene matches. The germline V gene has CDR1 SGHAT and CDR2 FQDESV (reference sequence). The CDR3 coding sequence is TGTGCCAGCAGCGATGACAGGGGTTATTCACCCCTCCACTTT. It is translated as CASSDDRGYSPLHF.

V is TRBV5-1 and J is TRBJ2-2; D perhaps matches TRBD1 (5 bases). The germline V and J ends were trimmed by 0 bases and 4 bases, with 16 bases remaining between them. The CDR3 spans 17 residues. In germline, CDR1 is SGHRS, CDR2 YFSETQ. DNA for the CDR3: TGCGCCAGCAGCTTGGGGGTCAGGGAATCGGGCACCGGGGAGCTGTTTTTT. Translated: CASSLGVRESGTGELFF.

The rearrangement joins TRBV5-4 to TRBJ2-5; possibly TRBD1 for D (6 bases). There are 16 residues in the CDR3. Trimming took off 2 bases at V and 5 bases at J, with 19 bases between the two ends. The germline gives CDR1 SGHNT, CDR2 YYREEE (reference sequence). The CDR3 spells CASSLDPGVTGETQYF. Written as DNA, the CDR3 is TGTGCCAGCAGCTTAGATCCAGGGGTCACGGGGGAGACCCAGTACTTC. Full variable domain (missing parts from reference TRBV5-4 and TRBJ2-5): ETGVTQSPTHLIKTRGQQVTLRCSSQSGHNTVSWYQQALGQGPQFIFQYYREEENGRGNFPPRFSGLQFPNYSSELNVNALELDDSALYLCASSLDPGVTGETQYFGPGTRLLVL.

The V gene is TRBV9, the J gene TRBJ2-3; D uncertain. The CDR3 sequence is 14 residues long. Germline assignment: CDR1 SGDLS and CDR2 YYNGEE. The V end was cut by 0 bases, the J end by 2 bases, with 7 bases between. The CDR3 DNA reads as TGTGCCAGCAGCGTAGTCGACAACACAGATACGCAGTATTTT. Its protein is CASSVVDNTDTQYF.

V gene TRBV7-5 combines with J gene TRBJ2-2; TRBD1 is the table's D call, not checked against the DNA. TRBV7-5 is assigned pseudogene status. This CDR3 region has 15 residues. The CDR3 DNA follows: TGTGTCAGAAGGGGACAGGGGGCTAATCGCGGGGAGCTGTTTTTT. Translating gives CVRRGQGANRGELFF.

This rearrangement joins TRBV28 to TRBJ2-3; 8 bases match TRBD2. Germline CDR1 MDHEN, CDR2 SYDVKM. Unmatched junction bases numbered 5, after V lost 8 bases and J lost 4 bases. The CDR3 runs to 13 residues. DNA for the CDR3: TGTGCCAGCCATAGCGGGAACGCAGATACGCAGTATTTT. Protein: CASHSGNADTQYF.

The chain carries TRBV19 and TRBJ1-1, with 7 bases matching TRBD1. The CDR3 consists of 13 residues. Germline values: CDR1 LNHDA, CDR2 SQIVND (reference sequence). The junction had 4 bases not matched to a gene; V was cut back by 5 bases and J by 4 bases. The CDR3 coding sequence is TGTGCCAGTAGTTCACAGGGGCTCACTGAAGCTTTCTTT. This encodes CASSSQGLTEAFF.

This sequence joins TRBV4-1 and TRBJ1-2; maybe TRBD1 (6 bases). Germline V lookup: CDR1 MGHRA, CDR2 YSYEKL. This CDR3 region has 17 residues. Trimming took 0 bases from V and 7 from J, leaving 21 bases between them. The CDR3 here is CASSQEAPGQGRAGYTF. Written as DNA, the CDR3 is TGCGCCAGCAGCCAAGAAGCCCCTGGGCAGGGGAGGGCTGGCTACACCTTC.

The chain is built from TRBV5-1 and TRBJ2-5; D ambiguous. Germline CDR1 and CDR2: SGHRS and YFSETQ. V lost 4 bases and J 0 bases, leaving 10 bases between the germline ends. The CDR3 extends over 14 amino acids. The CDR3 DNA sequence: TGCGCCAGCAGCGTGGGATCGGACCAAGAGACCCAGTACTTC. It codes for CASSVGSDQETQYF.